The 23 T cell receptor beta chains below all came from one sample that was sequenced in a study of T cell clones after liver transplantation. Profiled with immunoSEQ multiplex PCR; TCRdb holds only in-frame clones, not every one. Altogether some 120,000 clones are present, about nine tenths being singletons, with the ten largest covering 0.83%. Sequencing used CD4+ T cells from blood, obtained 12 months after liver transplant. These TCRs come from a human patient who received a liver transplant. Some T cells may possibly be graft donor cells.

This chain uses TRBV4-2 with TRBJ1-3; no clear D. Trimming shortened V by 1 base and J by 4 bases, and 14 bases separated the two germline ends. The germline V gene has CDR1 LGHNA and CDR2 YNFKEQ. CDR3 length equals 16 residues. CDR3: CASSQVKASGGNTIYF. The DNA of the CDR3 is TGTGCCAGCAGCCAAGTGAAGGCCTCGGGGGGAAACACCATATATTTT.

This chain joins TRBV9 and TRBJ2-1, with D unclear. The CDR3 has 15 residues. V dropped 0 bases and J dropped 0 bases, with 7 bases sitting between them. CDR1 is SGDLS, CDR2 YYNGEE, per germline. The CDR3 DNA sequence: TGTGCCAGCAGCGTAGCTGGGGACTCCTACAATGAGCAGTTCTTC. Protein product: CASSVAGDSYNEQFF.

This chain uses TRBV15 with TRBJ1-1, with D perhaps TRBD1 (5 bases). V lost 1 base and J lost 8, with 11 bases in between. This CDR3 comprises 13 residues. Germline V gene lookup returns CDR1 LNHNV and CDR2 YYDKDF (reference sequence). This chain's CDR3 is CATSRVGGIEAFF. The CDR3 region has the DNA TGTGCCACCAGCAGAGTGGGGGGAATCGAAGCTTTCTTT.

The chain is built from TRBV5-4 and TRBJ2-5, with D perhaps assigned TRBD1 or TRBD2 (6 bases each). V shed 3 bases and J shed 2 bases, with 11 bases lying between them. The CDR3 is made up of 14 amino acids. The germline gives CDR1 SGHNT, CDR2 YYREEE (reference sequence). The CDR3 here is CASSSRGPQETQYF. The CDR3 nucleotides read TGTGCCAGCAGCTCACGGGGGCCACAAGAGACCCAGTACTTC.

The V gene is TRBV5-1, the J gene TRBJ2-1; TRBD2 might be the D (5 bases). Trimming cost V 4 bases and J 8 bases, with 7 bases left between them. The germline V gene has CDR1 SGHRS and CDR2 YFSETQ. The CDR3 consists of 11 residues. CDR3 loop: CASSLEDEQFF. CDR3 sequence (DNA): TGCGCCAGCAGCCTGGAGGATGAGCAGTTCTTC.

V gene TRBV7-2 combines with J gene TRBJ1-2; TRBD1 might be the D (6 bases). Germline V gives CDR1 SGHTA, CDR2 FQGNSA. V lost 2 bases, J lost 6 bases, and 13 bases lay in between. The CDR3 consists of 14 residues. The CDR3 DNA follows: TGTGCCAGCAGCTTAAAGTCGACAGGCCATGGCTACACCTTC. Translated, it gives CASSLKSTGHGYTF.

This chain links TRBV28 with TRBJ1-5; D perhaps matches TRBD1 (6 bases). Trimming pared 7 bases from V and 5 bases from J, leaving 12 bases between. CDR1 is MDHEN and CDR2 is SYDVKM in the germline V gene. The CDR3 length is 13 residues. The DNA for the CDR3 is TGTGCCAGCAAGGGGGATTGGGATCAGCCCCAGCATTTT. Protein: CASKGDWDQPQHF.

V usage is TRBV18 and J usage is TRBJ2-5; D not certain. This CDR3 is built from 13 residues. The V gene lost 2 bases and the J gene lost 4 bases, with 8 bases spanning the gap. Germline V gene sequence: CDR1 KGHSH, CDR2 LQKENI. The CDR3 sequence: CASSPGSRETQYF. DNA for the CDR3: TGTGCCAGCTCACCAGGGTCCCGAGAGACCCAGTACTTC.

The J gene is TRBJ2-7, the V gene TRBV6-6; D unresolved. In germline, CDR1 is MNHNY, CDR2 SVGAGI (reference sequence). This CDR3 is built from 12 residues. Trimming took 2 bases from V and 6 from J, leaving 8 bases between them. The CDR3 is CASSYPTGEQYF. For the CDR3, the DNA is TGTGCCAGCAGTTACCCAACGGGCGAGCAGTACTTC.

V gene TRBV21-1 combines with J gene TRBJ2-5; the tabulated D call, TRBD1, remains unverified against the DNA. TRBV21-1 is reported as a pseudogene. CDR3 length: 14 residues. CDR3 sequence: CASSKDRWKETQYF. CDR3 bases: TGTGCCAGCAGCAAAGACAGGTGGAAAGAGACCCAGTACTTC.

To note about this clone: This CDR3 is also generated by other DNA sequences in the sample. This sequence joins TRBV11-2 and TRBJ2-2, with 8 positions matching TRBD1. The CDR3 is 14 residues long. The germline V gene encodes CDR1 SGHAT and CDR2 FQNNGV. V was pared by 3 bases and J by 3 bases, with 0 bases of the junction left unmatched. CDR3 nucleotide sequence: TGTGCCAGCAGCTTGGACAGGGACACCGGGGAGCTGTTTTTT. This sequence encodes CASSLDRDTGELFF. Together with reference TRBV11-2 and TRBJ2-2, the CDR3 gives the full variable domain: EAGVAQSPRYKIIEKRQSVAFWCNPISGHATLYWYQQILGQGPKLLIQFQNNGVVDDSQLPKDRFSAERLKGVDSTLKIQPAKLEDSAVYLCASSLDRDTGELFFGEGSRLTVL.

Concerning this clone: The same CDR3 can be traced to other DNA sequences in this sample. The CDR3 loop is CASSSGQGSYEQYF. The CDR3 DNA reads as TGCGCCAGCAGCTCGGGACAGGGCTCCTACGAGCAGTACTTC. The V gene is TRBV5-1, the J gene TRBJ2-7; 9 bases are a match to TRBD1. Germline V gene lookup returns CDR1 SGHRS and CDR2 YFSETQ. V shed 3 bases and J 0 bases; nucleotides not matched to a gene: 1. This CDR3 comprises 14 residues.

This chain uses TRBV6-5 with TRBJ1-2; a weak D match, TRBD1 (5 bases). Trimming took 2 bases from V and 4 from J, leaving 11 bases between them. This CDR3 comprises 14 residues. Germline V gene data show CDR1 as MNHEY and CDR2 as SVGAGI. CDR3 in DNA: TGTGCCAGCAGTTACGGGCAGGGCGCCTATGGCTACACCTTC. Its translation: CASSYGQGAYGYTF.

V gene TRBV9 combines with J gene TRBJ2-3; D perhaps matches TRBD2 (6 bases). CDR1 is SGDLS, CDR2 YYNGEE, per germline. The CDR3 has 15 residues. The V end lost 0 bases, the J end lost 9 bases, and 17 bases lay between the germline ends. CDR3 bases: TGTGCCAGCAGCGTAGCGGGGACTCTAACTTTGACGCAGTATTTT. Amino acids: CASSVAGTLTLTQYF. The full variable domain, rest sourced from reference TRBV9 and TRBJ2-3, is DSGVTQTPKHLITATGQRVTLRCSPRSGDLSVYWYQQSLDQGLQFLIQYYNGEERAKGNILERFSAQQFPDLHSELNLSSLELGDSALYFCASSVAGTLTLTQYFGPGTRLTVL.

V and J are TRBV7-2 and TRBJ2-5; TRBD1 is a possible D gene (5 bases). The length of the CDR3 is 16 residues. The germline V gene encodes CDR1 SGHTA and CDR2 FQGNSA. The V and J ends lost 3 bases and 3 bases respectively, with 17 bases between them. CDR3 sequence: CASSLGRLPRKETQYF. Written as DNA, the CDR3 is TGTGCCAGCAGCTTGGGGCGGCTCCCACGAAAAGAGACCCAGTACTTC.

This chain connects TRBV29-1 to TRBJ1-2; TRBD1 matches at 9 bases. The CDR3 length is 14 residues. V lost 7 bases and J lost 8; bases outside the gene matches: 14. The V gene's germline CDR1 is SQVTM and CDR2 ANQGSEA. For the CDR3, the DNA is TGCAGCGCCGTACGGACTGGACAGGGGACGGGCTACACCTTC. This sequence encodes CSAVRTGQGTGYTF.

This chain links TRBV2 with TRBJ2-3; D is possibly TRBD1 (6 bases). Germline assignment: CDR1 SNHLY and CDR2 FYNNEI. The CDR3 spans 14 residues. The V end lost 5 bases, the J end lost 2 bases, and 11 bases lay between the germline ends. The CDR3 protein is CASSNYRATDTQYF. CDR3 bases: TGTGCCAGCAGTAATTACAGGGCCACAGATACGCAGTATTTT.

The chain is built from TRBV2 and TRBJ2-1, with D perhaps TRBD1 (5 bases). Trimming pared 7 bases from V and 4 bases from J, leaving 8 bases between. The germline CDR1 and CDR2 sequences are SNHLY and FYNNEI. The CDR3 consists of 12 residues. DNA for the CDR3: TGTGCCAGCAACACAGGTTACAATGAGCAGTTCTTC. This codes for CASNTGYNEQFF.

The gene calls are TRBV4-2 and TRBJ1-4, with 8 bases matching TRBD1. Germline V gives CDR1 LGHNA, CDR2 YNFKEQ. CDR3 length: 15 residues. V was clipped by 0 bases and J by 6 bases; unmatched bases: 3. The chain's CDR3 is CASSQEQQGDEKLFF. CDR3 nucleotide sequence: TGTGCCAGCAGCCAAGAACAACAGGGGGATGAAAAACTGTTTTTT.

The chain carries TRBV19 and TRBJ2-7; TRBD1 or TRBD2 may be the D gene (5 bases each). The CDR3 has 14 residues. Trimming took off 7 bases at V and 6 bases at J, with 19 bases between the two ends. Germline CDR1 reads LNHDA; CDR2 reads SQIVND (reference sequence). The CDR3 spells CASTNYRDGSEQYF. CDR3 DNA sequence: TGTGCCAGTACCAACTACCGGGACGGCAGCGAGCAGTACTTC.

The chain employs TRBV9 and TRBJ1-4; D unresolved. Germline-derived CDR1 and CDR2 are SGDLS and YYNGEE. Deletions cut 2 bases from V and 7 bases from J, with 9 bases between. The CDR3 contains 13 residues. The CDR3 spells CASSVQPTEKLFF. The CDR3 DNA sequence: TGTGCCAGCAGCGTGCAGCCGACTGAAAAACTGTTTTTT.

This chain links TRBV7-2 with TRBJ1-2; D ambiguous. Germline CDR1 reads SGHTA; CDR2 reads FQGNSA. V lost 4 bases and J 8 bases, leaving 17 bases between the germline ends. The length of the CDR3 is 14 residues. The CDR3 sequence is CASSSPGLIRGYTF. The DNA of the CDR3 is TGTGCCAGCAGCTCACCGGGCCTGATCCGGGGCTACACCTTC.

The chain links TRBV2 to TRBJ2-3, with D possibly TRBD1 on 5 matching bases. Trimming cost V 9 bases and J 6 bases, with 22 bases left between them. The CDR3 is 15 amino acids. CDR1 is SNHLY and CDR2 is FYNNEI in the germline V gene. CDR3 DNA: TGTGCCAGTCAACGAAGGGGCACCCTGGTGGATACGCAGTATTTT. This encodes CASQRRGTLVDTQYF. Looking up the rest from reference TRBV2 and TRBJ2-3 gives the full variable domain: EPEVTQTPSHQVTQMGQEVILRCVPISNHLYFYWYRQILGQKVEFLVSFYNNEISEKSEIFDDQFSVERPDGSNFTLKIRSTKLEDSAMYFCASQRRGTLVDTQYFGPGTRLTVL.